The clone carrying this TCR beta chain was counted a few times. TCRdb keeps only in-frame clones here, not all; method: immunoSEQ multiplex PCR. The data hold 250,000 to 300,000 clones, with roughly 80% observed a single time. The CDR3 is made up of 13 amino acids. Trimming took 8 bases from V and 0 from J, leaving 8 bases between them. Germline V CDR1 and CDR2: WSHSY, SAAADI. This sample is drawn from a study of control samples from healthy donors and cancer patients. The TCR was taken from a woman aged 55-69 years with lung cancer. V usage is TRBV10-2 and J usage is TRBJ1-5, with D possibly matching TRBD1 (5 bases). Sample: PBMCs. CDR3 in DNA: TGCGCCAGCGCGGGGGGTAGCAATCAGCCCCAGCATTTT. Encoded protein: CASAGGSNQPQHF.